The 23 T cell receptor beta chains reported below all come from one sample, sequenced in a study of HIV-infected children after antiretroviral therapy interruption. A 3' RACE protocol on RNA, with unique molecular identifiers, produced the TCR library. Each CDR3 protein is one row after TCRdb ran MiXCR on the 3' RACE reads. Among approximately 95,000 distinct CDR3 sequences listed, 6.9% were seen once. Noted treatment: PENTA 11 planned treatment interruption arm or continuous ART arm. The sample here was CD45RA+ CD4+ T cells from PBMCs, pooled from several time points, taken from a donor given antiretroviral therapy, either interrupted or continuous. Stated subset: naive CD4+ CD45RA+ CD45RO- T cells. The receptors come from a pool of human donors with HIV.

This clonotype was detected ten times or more. The chain combines TRBV5-4 with TRBJ2-4; D unclear. This CDR3 contains 15 residues. Trimming left V 2 bases short and J 0 bases short, with 9 bases between. Germline CDR1 reads SGHNT; CDR2 reads YYREEE (reference sequence). The chain's CDR3 is CASSLDGIAKNIQYF. CDR3 in DNA: TGTGCCAGCAGCTTAGACGGAATAGCCAAAAACATTCAGTACTTC. Based on the CDR3 plus reference TRBV5-4 and TRBJ2-4, the full variable domain is ETGVTQSPTHLIKTRGQQVTLRCSSQSGHNTVSWYQQALGQGPQFIFQYYREEENGRGNFPPRFSGLQFPNYSSELNVNALELDDSALYLCASSLDGIAKNIQYFGAGTRLSVL.

This clonotype was found many times. V gene TRBV6-2 or TRBV6-3 combines with J gene TRBJ1-1; D is unclear. The CDR3 runs 13 residues. CDR1 is MNHEY and CDR2 is SVGEGT in the germline V gene. V lost 6 bases to trimming and J lost 6 bases, with 14 bases between them. For the CDR3, the DNA is TGTGCCAGCAGCACGCGGGTTGTCGCTGAAGCTTTCTTT. Translating it yields CASSTRVVAEAFF.

The chain combines TRBV9 with TRBJ1-1; D uncertain. This CDR3 comprises 15 residues. Trimming took 4 bases from V and 0 from J, leaving 13 bases between them. Germline CDR1 is SGDLS and CDR2 is YYNGEE. The CDR3 region is CASSSRLRLNTEAFF. The CDR3 DNA is TGTGCCAGCAGCTCCAGACTCCGGCTGAACACTGAAGCTTTCTTT.

The chain is built from TRBV29-1 and TRBJ2-1; 7 bases map to TRBD2. Germline V CDR1 and CDR2: SQVTM, ANQGSEA. V lost 7 bases to trimming and J lost 7 bases; unmatched junction nucleotides: 10. This CDR3 region has 13 residues. Written as DNA, the CDR3 is TGCAGCGGCCCTGGCGGGGGAGGTAATGAGCAGTTCTTC. Protein sequence: CSGPGGGGNEQFF.

This clonotype was counted only a few times. The chain joins TRBV5-1 to TRBJ1-5, with D maybe TRBD1 (5 bases). V was pared by 4 bases and J by 4 bases, with 9 bases between. Germline V lookup: CDR1 SGHRS, CDR2 YFSETQ. CDR3 length: 13 residues. The CDR3 loop is CASSPAGNQPQHF. CDR3 DNA: TGCGCCAGCAGCCCAGCAGGGAATCAGCCCCAGCATTTT.

This clonotype was seen many times. The chain couples TRBV5-4 to TRBJ2-4, with TRBD2 as a possible D gene (6 bases). Trimming stripped 4 bases from V and 6 bases from J, with 14 bases between. The CDR3 length is 14 residues. Looked up from germline, CDR1 is SGHNT and CDR2 is YYREEE (reference sequence). This CDR3 is CASSAGGLLNIQYF. The CDR3, as DNA: TGTGCCAGCAGCGCCGGGGGTCTCCTAAACATTCAGTACTTC.

The CDR3 sequence: CSARGAGDTQYF. The CDR3 coding sequence is TGCAGTGCTCGGGGAGCTGGGGATACGCAGTATTTT. The V and J genes are TRBV20-1 and TRBJ2-3, with D perhaps TRBD2 (5 bases). Trimming took off 5 bases at V and 6 bases at J, with 12 bases between the two ends. Germline CDR1 is DFQATT and CDR2 is SNEGSKA (reference sequence). The CDR3 loop spans 12 amino acids.

This clonotype was recorded many times. This rearrangement joins TRBV20-1 to TRBJ1-5; D possibly corresponds to TRBD1 (6 bases). V was pared by 3 bases and J by 2 bases, with 11 bases between. This CDR3 is built from 14 residues. Germline V CDR1 and CDR2: DFQATT, SNEGSKA (reference sequence). CDR3 in amino acids: CSASFSGGNQPQHF. In DNA form, the CDR3 reads TGCAGTGCTAGTTTTTCAGGGGGCAATCAGCCCCAGCATTTT.

There are many counts of this clonotype. V and J are TRBV7-3 and TRBJ2-1; D might be TRBD1 or TRBD2, each matching 5 bases. Germline V lookup: CDR1 SGHTA, CDR2 FQGTGA. Trimming took off 5 bases at V and 2 bases at J, with 22 bases between the two ends. The CDR3 runs to 18 residues. CDR3 nucleotide sequence: TGTGCCAGCAGCCCCCGCCTGGCAGGGACGGTCCCCTACAATGAGCAGTTCTTC. This sequence encodes CASSPRLAGTVPYNEQFF.

In its sample, this clonotype was seen many times. As DNA, the CDR3 is TGTGCCTGGAGTCAGAAGGGTGGCTACACCTTC. Protein sequence: CAWSQKGGYTF. This chain connects TRBV30 to TRBJ1-2; D gene ambiguous. The CDR3 has 11 amino acids. V was clipped by 2 bases and J by 7 bases, with 8 bases between them. Germline lookup yields CDR1 GTSNPN and CDR2 SVGIG (reference sequence).

This clonotype has at least ten counts. This chain joins TRBV7-2 and TRBJ2-1; D gene unclear. V lost 3 bases and J 4 bases, leaving 25 bases between the germline ends. CDR1 and CDR2 (germline): SGHTA, FQGNSA. The CDR3 sequence is 19 residues long. CDR3 sequence: CASSFRSRGTSLGYNEQFF. DNA of the CDR3: TGTGCCAGCAGCTTCCGTTCGCGAGGAACCTCCCTAGGTTACAATGAGCAGTTCTTC. Filled out from reference TRBV7-2 and TRBJ2-1, the complete variable domain reads GAGVSQSPSNKVTEKGKDVELRCDPISGHTALYWYRQSLGQGLEFLIYFQGNSAPDKSGLPSDRFSAERTGGSVSTLTIQRTQQEDSAVYLCASSFRSRGTSLGYNEQFFGPGTRLTVL.

This clonotype was seen many times. The rearrangement joins TRBV7-3 to TRBJ2-4, with D tentatively TRBD1 or TRBD2 (5 bases each). This CDR3 contains 12 residues. V lost 5 bases, J lost 11 bases, and 13 bases lay in between. Per germline, CDR1 SGHTA and CDR2 FQGTGA. CDR3 protein: CASSAPGTVQYF. DNA for the CDR3: TGTGCCAGCAGCGCACCCGGGACGGTTCAGTACTTC.

The table lists this clonotype with many counts. The gene calls are TRBV6-6 and TRBJ2-3, with unresolved D. The V and J ends lost 6 bases and 2 bases respectively, with 12 bases between them. The CDR3 covers 14 residues. Germline-derived CDR1 and CDR2 are MNHNY and SVGAGI (reference sequence). CDR3 region: CASRLGTNTDTQYF. For the CDR3, the DNA is TGTGCCAGCAGGCTGGGAACTAACACAGATACGCAGTATTTT.

At least ten counts were recorded for this clonotype. The chain combines TRBV7-3 with TRBJ2-2; D remains unclear. The CDR3 covers 15 residues. Germline V gene sequence: CDR1 SGHTA, CDR2 FQGTGA. V lost 4 bases and J 1 base, leaving 10 bases between the germline ends. Here the CDR3 reads CASSSPWGNTGELFF. The CDR3, as DNA: TGTGCCAGCAGCTCACCTTGGGGGAACACCGGGGAGCTGTTTTTT.

This clonotype has a count of ten or more. This rearrangement joins TRBV21-1 to TRBJ2-1; the tabulated D call, TRBD2, remains unverified against the DNA. TRBV21-1 is reported as a pseudogene. The CDR3 is 17 residues long. CDR3 DNA: TGTGCCTCAAAAAAACAGGCTAGCGGCGAGGTTGAGAGTGAGCAGTTCTTC. It translates to CASKKQASGEVESEQFF.

This clonotype was found many times. The chain has TRBV12-3 or TRBV12-4 and TRBJ2-7; D assignment may be TRBD1 or TRBD2 (5 bases each). V gave up 9 bases and J gave up 2 bases, with 17 bases separating them. The CDR3 length is 14 residues. The CDR3 reads CASAEGSSAYEQYF. The CDR3 region has the DNA TGTGCCAGTGCCGAGGGGTCAAGCGCCTACGAGCAGTACTTC.

The V and J genes are TRBV29-1 and TRBJ1-4, with TRBD1 as a possible D gene (5 bases). CDR1 SQVTM and CDR2 ANQGSEA come from the germline V gene. Between the trimmed V and J ends, which lost 4 bases and 8 bases, there was a span of 14 bases. The CDR3 contains 13 residues. CDR3 protein: CSVGRQGGEKLFF. CDR3 DNA: TGCAGCGTTGGAAGGCAGGGAGGGGAAAAACTGTTTTTT.

The rearrangement uses TRBV9 and TRBJ2-3; the D gene is possibly TRBD2 (6 bases). The ends were cut back, 2 bases at V and 1 base at J, with 11 bases in the middle. The V gene's germline CDR1 is SGDLS and CDR2 YYNGEE. CDR3 length equals 15 residues. The CDR3 loop is CASSVGGYGTDTQYF. The CDR3 DNA sequence: TGTGCCAGCAGCGTCGGGGGTTATGGCACAGATACGCAGTATTTT.

The J gene is TRBJ2-7, the V gene TRBV6-6; TRBD1 might be the D (6 bases). From germline, CDR1 is MNHNY and CDR2 SVGAGI (reference sequence). Trimming removed 8 bases at V and 2 bases at J, with 22 bases between. The CDR3 covers 16 residues. The chain's CDR3 is CASSGFLGTPAYEQYF. The CDR3 coding sequence is TGTGCCAGCTCGGGCTTCTTAGGGACACCAGCCTACGAGCAGTACTTC.

At least ten counts were recorded for this clonotype. The chain links TRBV29-1 to TRBJ1-2; TRBD1 matches 7 bases. The CDR3 runs to 13 residues. V trimming: 5 bases; J trimming: 2 bases; junction bases outside the gene matches: 5. Looked up from germline, CDR1 is SQVTM and CDR2 is ANQGSEA. CDR3 nucleotide sequence: TGCAGCGTTAGACAGGGTGGGAACTATGGCTACACCTTC. Its protein is CSVRQGGNYGYTF.

This clonotype has a count of ten or more. The chain uses TRBV6-5 and TRBJ2-1; 9 nucleotides agree with TRBD2. This CDR3 spans 15 amino acids. V lost 7 bases and J lost 8; bases outside the gene matches: 12. Per germline, CDR1 MNHEY and CDR2 SVGAGI. Here the CDR3 DNA reads TGTGCCAGCAACCTTTCGGGACTAGCTCACGATGAGCAGTTCTTC. It yields the protein CASNLSGLAHDEQFF.

This clonotype was detected many times. In DNA, the CDR3 is TGTGCCAGCAGCTCCACCGGCGTAGCCTACCAACCCAATCTCGAGCAGTACTTC. It codes for CASSSTGVAYQPNLEQYF. The V gene is TRBV7-6, the J gene TRBJ2-7; D gene unclear. Trimming shortened V by 4 bases and J by 6 bases, and 28 bases separated the two germline ends. The CDR3 runs to 18 residues. Germline V gene data show CDR1 as SGHVS and CDR2 as FNYEAQ. The entire variable domain, with the rest obtained from reference TRBV7-6 and TRBJ2-7, is as follows: GAGVSQSPRYKVTKRGQDVALRCDPISGHVSLYWYRQALGQGPEFLTYFNYEAQQDKSGLPNDRFSAERPEGSISTLTIQRTEQRDSAMYRCASSSTGVAYQPNLEQYFGPGTRLTVT.

This clonotype was recorded a few times. The chain combines TRBV19 with TRBJ2-4; TRBD1 is a possible D gene (5 bases). The germline V and J ends were trimmed by 2 bases and 2 bases, with 7 bases remaining between them. Germline V lookup: CDR1 LNHDA, CDR2 SQIVND (reference sequence). CDR3 size: 14 residues. CDR3 DNA: TGTGCCAGTAGTATAAGGGGCCCCAAAAACATTCAGTACTTC. Translation gives CASSIRGPKNIQYF.